The clone carrying this TCR beta chain was detected a few times. Its antigen remains unknown. Germline CDR1 reads SGDLS; CDR2 reads YYNGEE. Trimming removed 1 base at V and 6 bases at J, with 15 bases between. The CDR3 loop spans 15 amino acids. The data derive from a study of cytomegalovirus exposure and HLA in healthy donors. Broader study findings: Later analysis found that TCR beta chains associated with HLA were more clonally expanded than other, equally common chains.

PCR primers comprised 60 Vbeta and 13 Jbeta primers. Profiling relied on immunoSEQ multiplex PCR, and the TCRdb table lists in-frame clones only, not all of them. The sample holds approximately 110,000 clones, more than 60% seen once. This sequence joins TRBV9 and TRBJ2-3, with D tentatively TRBD2 (6 bases). Sequencing was carried out using PBMCs. The clonotype originates from a woman aged 60-75 years in good health and CMV-seropositive. The CDR3 sequence: CASSVSWGVGDTQYF. As DNA, the CDR3 is TGTGCCAGCAGCGTATCATGGGGGGTCGGGGATACGCAGTATTTT.